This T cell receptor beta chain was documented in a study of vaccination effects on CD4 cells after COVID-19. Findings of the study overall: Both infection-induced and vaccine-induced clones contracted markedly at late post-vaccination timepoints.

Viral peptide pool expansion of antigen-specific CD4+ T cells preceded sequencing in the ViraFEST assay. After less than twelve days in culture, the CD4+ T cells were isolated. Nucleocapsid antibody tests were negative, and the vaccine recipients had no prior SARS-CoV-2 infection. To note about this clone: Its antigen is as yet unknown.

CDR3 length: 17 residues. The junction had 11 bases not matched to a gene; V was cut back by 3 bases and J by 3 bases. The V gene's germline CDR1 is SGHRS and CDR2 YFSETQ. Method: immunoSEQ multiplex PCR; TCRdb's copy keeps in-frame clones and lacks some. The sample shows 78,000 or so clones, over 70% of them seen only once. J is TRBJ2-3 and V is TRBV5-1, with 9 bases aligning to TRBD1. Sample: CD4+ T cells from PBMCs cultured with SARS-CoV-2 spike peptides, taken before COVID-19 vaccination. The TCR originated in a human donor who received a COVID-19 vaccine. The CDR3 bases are TGCGCCAGCAGCTCACAGACAGGGGGACTTCGGACAGATACGCAGTATTTT. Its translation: CASSSQTGGLRTDTQYF.